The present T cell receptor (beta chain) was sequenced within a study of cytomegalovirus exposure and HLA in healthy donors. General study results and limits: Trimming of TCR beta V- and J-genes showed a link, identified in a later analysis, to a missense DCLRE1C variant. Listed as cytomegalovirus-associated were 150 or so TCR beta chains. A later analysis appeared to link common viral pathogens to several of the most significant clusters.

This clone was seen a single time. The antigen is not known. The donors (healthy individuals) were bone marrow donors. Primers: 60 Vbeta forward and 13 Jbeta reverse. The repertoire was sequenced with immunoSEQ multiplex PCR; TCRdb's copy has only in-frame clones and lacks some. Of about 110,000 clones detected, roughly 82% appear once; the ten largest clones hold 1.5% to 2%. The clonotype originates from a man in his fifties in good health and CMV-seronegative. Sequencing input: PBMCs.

CDR3 sequence reads: CASSQANRPADSPLHF. The CDR3 nucleotides are TGCGCCAGCAGCCAAGCCAACAGGCCTGCCGATTCACCCCTCCACTTT. V and J are TRBV4-3 and TRBJ1-6; a weak D match, TRBD1 (5 bases). This CDR3 is built from 16 residues. Germline V CDR1 and CDR2: LGHNA, YSLEER. V was shortened by 1 base and J by 8 bases, with 15 bases between the two germline ends.